A selection of T cell receptor beta chains follows, all from one sample in a study of blood T cell repertoires in COVID-19. Data came from immunoSEQ multiplex PCR; TCRdb stores just in-frame clones and leaves some out. The sample includes about 140,000 clones, approximately 84% seen only once; the top ten take more than 2%. The specimen sequenced was peripheral blood. The receptors were gathered from a human donor with acute or convalescent COVID-19. The donor label of this sample is uncertain. CDR3s include the opening cysteine and the closing phenylalanine or tryptophan. D genes are given only for firm matches. The listing skips clone size in some rows; elsewhere it reads once, few, many or a size class.

cdr3_length j_call d_call clone_size v_call cdr3_aa cdr3_nt
13 TRBJ1-1 . . TRBV7-3 CASSEQGQTEAFF TGTGCCAGCAGCGAACAGGGTCAGACTGAAGCTTTCTTT
17 TRBJ2-1 . . TRBV19 CASSIAPGGASYNEQFF TGTGCCAGTAGTATAGCCCCCGGCGGGGCATCCTACAATGAGCAGTTCTTC
17 TRBJ1-1 . once TRBV9 CASSPPGGRVVNTEAFF TGTGCCAGCAGCCCACCCGGGGGGCGGGTGGTGAACACTGAAGCTTTCTTT
14 TRBJ1-4 TRBD1 . TRBV6-1 CASSDAGGDEKLFF TGTGCCAGCAGTGATGCAGGGGGCGATGAAAAACTGTTTTTT
16 TRBJ2-5 TRBD2 . TRBV7-2 CASSPGTSGIIETQYF TGTGCCAGCAGCCCAGGGACTAGCGGGATCATAGAGACCCAGTACTTC
13 TRBJ1-2 . . TRBV6-4 CASSETGESGYTF TGTGCCAGCAGTGAGACAGGAGAAAGCGGCTACACCTTC
14 TRBJ1-1 TRBD1 . TRBV9 CASSAGTERTEAFF TGTGCCAGCAGCGCCGGGACAGAGAGGACTGAAGCTTTCTTT
14 TRBJ1-6 TRBD1 few TRBV7-9 CASSLNRDREALHF TGTGCCAGCAGCTTAAATAGGGACAGGGAGGCCCTCCACTTT
11 TRBJ1-1 . . TRBV10-3 CAISERGEAFF TGTGCCATCAGTGAGAGGGGTGAAGCTTTCTTT
15 TRBJ1-2 TRBD1 . TRBV14 CASSQGTGRLHGYTF TGTGCCAGCAGCCAAGGGACAGGAAGACTACATGGCTACACCTTC
14 TRBJ1-6 . . TRBV5-4 CASSLQGGESPLHF TGTGCCAGCAGCTTACAGGGCGGAGAATCACCCCTCCACTTT
13 TRBJ2-5 TRBD1 few TRBV11-3 CASSEGTAETQYF TGTGCCAGCAGCGAAGGGACAGCAGAGACCCAGTACTTC
14 TRBJ2-2 . . TRBV11-3 CASSLAGIAGELFF TGTGCCAGCAGCTTAGCGGGAATTGCCGGGGAGCTGTTTTTT
13 TRBJ2-5 . . TRBV4-1 CASSPGRGETQYF TGCGCCAGCAGCCCGGGACGGGGGGAGACCCAGTACTTC
14 TRBJ2-5 TRBD1 . TRBV19 CASSVGQGTETQYF TGTGCCAGTAGCGTGGGACAGGGGACCGAGACCCAGTACTTC
13 TRBJ2-2 . . TRBV6-5 CASRVQGAGELFF TGTGCCAGCAGGGTACAGGGTGCCGGGGAGCTGTTTTTT
13 TRBJ1-1 . . TRBV29-1 CSVEYRARSEAFF TGCAGCGTTGAGTACAGAGCCCGGTCCGAAGCTTTCTTT
19 TRBJ2-7 TRBD2 . TRBV5-1 CASSGGLAGAPAISYEQYF TGCGCCAGCAGCGGGGGACTAGCGGGGGCCCCGGCCATATCCTACGAGCAGTACTTC
18 TRBJ2-1 TRBD2 . TRBV7-9 CASSLAGTSGSSYNEQFF TGTGCCAGCAGCTTAGCCGGGACTAGCGGGAGTAGCTACAATGAGCAGTTCTTC
14 TRBJ1-1 . . TRBV6-2/TRBV6-3 CASSYEGGNTEAFF TGTGCCAGCAGTTATGAGGGAGGGAACACTGAAGCTTTCTTT
13 TRBJ2-1 TRBD2 . TRBV29-1 CSVEVSSGRGQFF TGCAGCGTTGAAGTTTCTAGCGGCCGAGGGCAGTTCTTC
16 TRBJ1-1 . . TRBV28 CASSLGGAFMNTEAFF TGTGCCAGCAGTTTAGGCGGGGCCTTCATGAACACTGAAGCTTTCTTT
14 TRBJ2-3 TRBD2 . TRBV4-2 CASSQGGVPDTQYF TGTGCCAGCAGCCAGGGGGGGGTTCCAGATACGCAGTATTTT
16 TRBJ1-6 . . TRBV14 CASSQAQGTYNSPLHF TGTGCCAGCAGCCAAGCCCAGGGAACCTATAATTCACCCCTCCACTTT
13 TRBJ2-1 . few TRBV7-6 CASSLELYNEQFF TGTGCCAGCAGCTTAGAGCTCTACAATGAGCAGTTCTTC
13 TRBJ2-7 . . TRBV27 CASSLSRAYEQYF TGTGCCAGCAGTTTATCCAGGGCATACGAGCAGTACTTC
15 TRBJ2-1 . . TRBV18 CASSPSLASYNEQFF TGTGCCAGCTCACCAAGTCTAGCGTCCTACAATGAGCAGTTCTTC
15 TRBJ1-1 . . TRBV7-2 CASSLAKGVRTEAFF TGTGCCAGCAGCTTAGCGAAAGGGGTGCGGACTGAAGCTTTCTTT
16 TRBJ1-2 TRBD1 . TRBV6-2/TRBV6-3 CASSYSTGKANYGYTF TGTGCCAGCAGTTACTCGACAGGGAAAGCTAACTATGGCTACACCTTC
18 TRBJ2-5 TRBD2 once TRBV3-1/TRBV3-2 CASSPWTSGEMYQETQYF TGTGCCAGCAGCCCTTGGACTAGCGGTGAGATGTACCAAGAGACCCAGTACTTC
14 TRBJ2-1 . . TRBV28 CASSLMMGGNEQFF TGTGCCAGCAGTTTAATGATGGGGGGCAATGAGCAGTTCTTC
14 TRBJ1-3 TRBD1 . TRBV10-3 CAIRTGESGNTIYF TGTGCCATAAGGACAGGGGAGTCTGGAAACACCATATATTTT
14 TRBJ2-5 TRBD1 . TRBV24-1 CATSEATGDETQYF TGTGCCACCAGTGAGGCTACAGGGGACGAGACCCAGTACTTC
14 TRBJ2-2 . . TRBV7-2 CASSRSGNTGELFF TGTGCCAGCAGCCGGTCCGGGAACACCGGGGAGCTGTTTTTT
15 TRBJ1-2 TRBD1 . TRBV2 CASSDRTGGNYGYTF TGTGCCAGCAGCGATCGGACAGGGGGCAACTATGGCTACACCTTC
12 TRBJ1-1 . . TRBV12-3/TRBV12-4 CASSPSFTEAFF TGTGCCAGCAGTCCCTCTTTCACTGAAGCTTTCTTT
20 TRBJ2-6 TRBD1 . TRBV19 CASSRVLGGQGPSGANVLTF TGTGCCAGTAGTCGAGTACTGGGGGGACAGGGGCCCTCTGGGGCCAACGTCCTGACTTTC
13 TRBJ1-6 . . TRBV6-5 CASSIEGDSPLHF TGTGCCAGCAGCATAGAAGGGGATTCACCCCTCCACTTT
12 TRBJ2-5 . . TRBV29-1 CSVEEARGPQYF TGCAGCGTTGAAGAGGCGCGAGGGCCCCAGTACTTC
13 TRBJ1-2 . once TRBV12-3/TRBV12-4 CASKPDTGSGYTF TGTGCCAGCAAACCCGACACGGGGAGTGGCTACACCTTC
14 TRBJ1-5 TRBD1 . TRBV19 CASSTGQELQPQHF TGTGCCAGTAGTACCGGACAGGAGCTTCAGCCCCAGCATTTT
15 TRBJ2-5 . . TRBV13 CASSSRRGAGETQYF TGTGCCAGCAGCTCACGCCGGGGGGCCGGCGAGACCCAGTACTTC
15 TRBJ2-3 . . TRBV7-3 CASSLRGGDTDTQYF TGTGCCAGCAGCTTAAGGGGGGGCGACACAGATACGCAGTATTTT
14 TRBJ1-4 . . TRBV18 CASSPETTNEKLFF TGTGCCAGCTCACCAGAGACAACTAATGAAAAACTGTTTTTT
15 TRBJ2-1 . few TRBV29-1 CSVEVRPEAYNEQFF TGCAGCGTTGAAGTGCGACCGGAGGCCTACAATGAGCAGTTCTTC
13 TRBJ1-5 . few TRBV30 CAWSVQSNQPQHF TGTGCCTGGAGTGTACAGAGCAATCAGCCCCAGCATTTT
14 TRBJ2-2 . . TRBV6-2/TRBV6-3 CASSIGQNTGELFF TGTGCCAGCAGTATCGGACAGAACACCGGGGAGCTGTTTTTT
18 TRBJ2-5 TRBD1 once TRBV27 CASSPIRQSGQGQETQYF TGTGCCAGCAGTCCCATACGTCAGTCGGGACAGGGCCAGGAGACCCAGTACTTC
15 TRBJ2-3 . . TRBV4-3 CASSRGLEGGDTQYF TGCGCCAGCAGCCGCGGACTTGAAGGTGGAGATACGCAGTATTTT
15 TRBJ2-3 TRBD2 . TRBV6-2/TRBV6-3 CASSGLAGGVDTQYF TGTGCCAGCAGTGGACTAGCGGGAGGCGTAGATACGCAGTATTTT
16 TRBJ1-3 TRBD1 . TRBV10-3 CAISTQQGAIGNTIYF TGTGCCATCAGTACACAACAGGGGGCAATTGGAAACACCATATATTTT
16 TRBJ1-6 TRBD1 . TRBV10-3 CAISDRDRAYNSPLHF TGTGCCATCAGTGATCGAGACAGGGCCTATAATTCACCCCTCCACTTT
15 TRBJ2-3 . . TRBV4-2 CASSQVTGITDTQYF TGTGCCAGCAGCCAAGTCACCGGGATCACAGATACGCAGTATTTT
12 TRBJ1-1 . . TRBV29-1 CSVLQGNTEAFF TGCAGCGTATTACAGGGAAACACTGAAGCTTTCTTT
14 TRBJ1-5 TRBD1 . TRBV6-5 CASSWDRDNQPQHF TGTGCCAGCAGTTGGGACAGGGACAATCAGCCCCAGCATTTT
17 TRBJ2-7 . . TRBV11-2 CASSLGVRRPNLYEQYF TGTGCCAGCAGCTTAGGGGTGCGGCGGCCCAACCTCTACGAGCAGTACTTC
18 TRBJ2-5 . . TRBV10-1 CASSDPRKDYRERETQYF TGCGCCAGCAGTGACCCCCGAAAGGACTATAGGGAGAGAGAGACCCAGTACTTC
14 TRBJ2-5 . . TRBV5-8 CASSFSGQQETQYF TGTGCCAGCAGCTTTAGTGGACAGCAAGAGACCCAGTACTTC
15 TRBJ1-1 TRBD1 . TRBV9 CASSARDSEGTEAFF TGTGCCAGCAGCGCGAGGGACAGTGAGGGCACTGAAGCTTTCTTT
13 TRBJ1-2 TRBD1 . TRBV30 CAWSVKGAVSYTF TGTGCCTGGAGTGTAAAGGGGGCAGTCAGCTACACCTTC